These 23 T cell receptor beta chains share one sample of origin, sequenced in a study of cytomegalovirus exposure and HLA in healthy donors. Both 60 Vbeta primers and 13 Jbeta primers went into the PCR. The table came from immunoSEQ multiplex PCR; TCRdb's copy has only in-frame clones and leaves some out. The sample has about 190,000 clones; 85% to 90% are singletons. The sample was PBMCs. The origin of the receptors is a man aged 30 to 39 in good health and CMV-seronegative.

This chain joins TRBV4-1 and TRBJ1-2; D not resolved. Germline V gives CDR1 MGHRA, CDR2 YSYEKL. The CDR3 is made up of 16 amino acids. V lost 2 bases and J lost 3, with 16 bases in between. CDR3 nucleotides: TGCGCCAGCAGCCAAACTCCCAGGTTTTCCGACTATGGCTACACCTTC. The encoded protein is CASSQTPRFSDYGYTF.

Note on this clone: Germline is not matched at one junction end, which may reflect a read error. The chain combines TRBV11-2 with TRBJ2-1; 7 bases are a match to TRBD1. Germline lookup yields CDR1 SGHAT and CDR2 FQNNGV. The CDR3 loop spans 15 amino acids. As DNA, the CDR3 is TGTGCCAGCAGCTTTGTAGGGGGCACTCACAATCAGCAGTTCTTC. Translation gives CASSFVGGTHNQQFF.

The chain joins TRBV5-5 to TRBJ2-3; the match to TRBD1 covers 8 bases. The trim removed 6 bases at V and 2 bases at J, leaving 5 bases unmatched. The CDR3 contains 14 residues. Germline V CDR1 and CDR2: SGHKS, YYEKEE (reference sequence). CDR3 in amino acids: CASIDRGITDTQYF. In DNA form, the CDR3 reads TGTGCCAGCATCGACAGGGGAATCACAGATACGCAGTATTTT.

The chain is built from TRBV27 and TRBJ2-1; D is possibly TRBD2 (6 bases). The V gene lost 5 bases and the J gene lost 11 bases, with 16 bases spanning the gap. Germline assignment: CDR1 MNHEY and CDR2 SMNVEV (reference sequence). This CDR3 is built from 13 residues. CDR3 region: CASSEREQLQQFF. Here the CDR3 DNA reads TGTGCCAGCAGTGAACGGGAGCAATTGCAGCAGTTCTTC.

The rearrangement links TRBV19 to TRBJ2-1; D unresolved. The germline V gene has CDR1 LNHDA and CDR2 SQIVND (reference sequence). V lost 3 bases, J lost 2 bases, and 8 bases lay in between. The CDR3 loop spans 14 amino acids. CDR3 protein: CASSMPTAYNEQFF. In DNA, the CDR3 is TGTGCCAGTAGTATGCCTACGGCCTACAATGAGCAGTTCTTC.

This chain links TRBV29-1 with TRBJ2-7, with 12 bases that match TRBD1. CDR1 SQVTM and CDR2 ANQGSEA come from the germline V gene. Trimming took 6 bases from V and 5 from J; bases not matched to a gene: 5. The length of the CDR3 is 13 residues. DNA of the CDR3: TGCAGCGTCGGGACAGGGGGCGGCGACGAGCAGTACTTC. Translation: CSVGTGGGDEQYF.

CDR3 loop: CASSFGQGGQPQHF. CDR3 coding DNA: TGTGCCAGCAGTTTCGGACAGGGAGGACAGCCCCAGCATTTT. V and J are TRBV2 and TRBJ1-5; TRBD1 agrees at 8 bases. Trimming cost V 5 bases and J 7 bases; bases outside gene matches: 7. The CDR3 loop spans 14 amino acids. CDR1 is SNHLY and CDR2 is FYNNEI in the germline V gene.

Worth noting for this clone: One end of the junction fails to match germline, which may point to a read error. The chain couples TRBV6-6 to TRBJ2-2; D is uncertain. The CDR3 extends over 14 amino acids. The germline CDR1 and CDR2 sequences are MNHNY and SVGAGI (reference sequence). DNA for the CDR3: TGTGCCGGCAGTTACTCGAGATCCCCCGGGGAGCTGTTTTTT. This encodes CAGSYSRSPGELFF.

The chain recombines TRBV5-8 with TRBJ2-3, with TRBD1 matching over 8 bases. The CDR3 has 15 residues. Germline loops: CDR1 SGHTS, CDR2 YDEGEE. Trimming at V came to 4 bases and at J to 2 bases, leaving 6 bases not matched to a gene. CDR3 in amino acids: CASSPGQASTDTQYF. In DNA, the CDR3 is TGTGCCAGCAGCCCGGGACAGGCCTCCACAGATACGCAGTATTTT. The whole variable domain, remainder taken from reference TRBV5-8 and TRBJ2-3, is EAGVTQSPTHLIKTRGQQATLRCSPISGHTSVYWYQQALGLGLQFLLWYDEGEERNRGNFPPRFSGRQFPNYSSELNVNALELEDSALYLCASSPGQASTDTQYFGPGTRLTVL.

CDR3 region: CASSSGTGVEQYF. Written as DNA, the CDR3 is TGTGCCAGCAGTTCCGGGACAGGCGTAGAGCAGTACTTC. The chain recombines TRBV7-9 with TRBJ2-5, with 8 bases fitting TRBD1. Germline V gives CDR1 SEHNR, CDR2 FQNEAQ (reference sequence). Trimming at V came to 6 bases and at J to 11 bases, leaving 11 bases not matched to a gene. The CDR3 totals 13 residues.

The chain employs TRBV7-9 and TRBJ2-1, with 8 nucleotides matching TRBD1. Germline V gene lookup returns CDR1 SEHNR and CDR2 FQNEAQ (reference sequence). The CDR3 has 16 residues. After removal of 3 bases from V and 3 bases from J, the junction contained 7 bases not matched to a gene. CDR3: CASSLNRDRNYNEQFF. The DNA of the CDR3 is TGTGCCAGCAGCTTGAACCGGGACAGGAACTACAATGAGCAGTTCTTC. The whole variable domain, filled in from reference TRBV7-9 and TRBJ2-1, reads DTGVSQNPRHKITKRGQNVTFRCDPISEHNRLYWYRQTLGQGPEFLTYFQNEAQLEKSRLLSDRFSAERPKGSFSTLEIQRTEQGDSAMYLCASSLNRDRNYNEQFFGPGTRLTVL.

The rearrangement links TRBV5-6 to TRBJ2-3; no clear D gene. Germline assignment: CDR1 SGHDT and CDR2 YYEEEE. Trimming left V 2 bases short and J 4 bases short, with 14 bases between. CDR3 size: 15 residues. The CDR3 loop reads CASSFKVAVADTQYF. The CDR3 nucleotides read TGTGCCAGCAGCTTCAAAGTTGCGGTCGCAGATACGCAGTATTTT. The complete variable domain, with remaining parts taken from reference TRBV5-6 and TRBJ2-3, reads DAGVTQSPTHLIKTRGQQVTLRCSPKSGHDTVSWYQQALGQGPQFIFQYYEEEERQRGNFPDRFSGHQFPNYSSELNVNALLLGDSALYLCASSFKVAVADTQYFGPGTRLTVL.

This sequence joins TRBV5-5 and TRBJ2-2, with 9 bases lining up with TRBD2. The CDR3 loop spans 14 amino acids. Germline trimming cut 1 base from V and 5 bases from J; bases unmatched to any gene: 0. Per germline, CDR1 SGHKS and CDR2 YYEKEE (reference sequence). The CDR3 loop reads CASSLLAGTGELFF. DNA for the CDR3: TGTGCCAGCAGCTTGCTAGCGGGAACCGGGGAGCTGTTTTTT.

About this clone: Other DNA sequences within the sample encode an identical CDR3. This chain connects TRBV7-8 to TRBJ1-5, with D tentatively TRBD1 (6 bases). Germline assignment: CDR1 SGHVS and CDR2 FQNEAQ. This CDR3 is built from 13 residues. V dropped 3 bases and J dropped 7 bases, with 10 bases sitting between them. The CDR3: CASSFDQGQPQHF. In DNA form, the CDR3 reads TGTGCCAGCAGCTTTGATCAGGGGCAGCCCCAGCATTTT.

The chain has TRBV10-3 and TRBJ2-7; 9 bases agree with TRBD1. The CDR3 has 14 residues. Germline CDR1 ENHRY, CDR2 SYGVKD. V dropped 4 bases and J dropped 5; count of bases not matched to a gene: 6. The CDR3 loop reads CAISVGTGYDEQYF. CDR3 in DNA: TGTGCCATCAGTGTAGGGACAGGGTACGACGAGCAGTACTTC.

V and J are TRBV11-3 and TRBJ2-2, with unresolved D. Germline CDR1 reads SGHNT; CDR2 reads YENEEA. V was trimmed by 2 bases and J by 2 bases, leaving 9 bases between them. The CDR3 loop spans 15 amino acids. The CDR3 loop is CASSLSGSNTGELFF. CDR3 nucleotide sequence: TGTGCCAGCAGCTTATCAGGTTCCAACACCGGGGAGCTGTTTTTT.

This clone was observed a handful of times. V usage is TRBV18 and J usage is TRBJ2-7; the D is unclear. CDR1 and CDR2 from the germline V gene are KGHSH and LQKENI. The CDR3 runs 11 residues. Between the trimmed V and J ends, which lost 0 bases and 7 bases, there was a span of 4 bases. This CDR3 is CASSPPGEQYF. CDR3 bases: TGTGCCAGCTCACCACCCGGGGAGCAGTACTTC.

The CDR3 region is CASSEEQGYNEQFF. Written as DNA, the CDR3 is TGTGCCAGCAGTGAAGAACAGGGATACAATGAGCAGTTCTTC. This chain connects TRBV6-1 to TRBJ2-1; D may be TRBD1 (6 bases). Germline V CDR1 and CDR2: MNHNS, SASEGT. Trimming took off 1 base at V and 4 bases at J, with 8 bases between the two ends. This CDR3 region has 14 residues.

On this clone: At one of its ends the junction is not consistent with the germline gene, which may arise from a read error. J is TRBJ2-4 and V is TRBV15; 9 bases align to TRBD2. Per the germline V gene, CDR1 is LNHNV and CDR2 is YYDKDF (reference sequence). This CDR3 contains 11 residues. The CDR3 region is CATSSTLGLAF. DNA for the CDR3: TGTGCCACCAGCAGCACCCTGGGACTAGCCTTC.

This sequence joins TRBV6-1 and TRBJ2-1, with 8 bases lining up with TRBD2. J was trimmed by 8 bases and V by 1 base; bases with no gene match: 7. CDR3 length equals 15 residues. Germline V gene data show CDR1 as MNHNS and CDR2 as SASEGT. CDR3 region: CASSEVVAGRDEQFF. The DNA for the CDR3 is TGTGCCAGCAGTGAAGTGGTAGCGGGGAGGGATGAGCAGTTCTTC.

This chain uses TRBV13 with TRBJ1-4; D possibly corresponds to TRBD1 (6 bases). The V gene lost 2 bases and the J gene lost 7 bases, with 14 bases spanning the gap. Germline V CDR1 and CDR2: PRHDT, FYEKMQ (reference sequence). The CDR3 runs 15 residues. Here the CDR3 reads CASSLSRGAIEKLFF. The DNA of the CDR3 is TGTGCCAGCAGCTTAAGTCGGGGGGCAATTGAAAAACTGTTTTTT.

This clone was found once. The V gene is TRBV29-1, the J gene TRBJ1-4; TRBD1 might be the D (5 bases). The CDR3 is 14 residues long. The germline CDR1 and CDR2 sequences are SQVTM and ANQGSEA. V was cut by 3 bases and J by 5 bases, with 13 bases left in between. CDR3 coding DNA: TGCAGCGTTGACAGGGTGGGGGGGAATGAAAAACTGTTTTTT. Translating it yields CSVDRVGGNEKLFF.

This clone was observed a few times. The V and J genes are TRBV9 and TRBJ1-3; a possible D gene is TRBD1 (6 bases). CDR3 length: 15 amino acids. Per the germline V gene, CDR1 is SGDLS and CDR2 is YYNGEE. V was clipped by 3 bases and J by 0 bases, with 10 bases between them. This chain's CDR3 is CASSAGQSSGNTIYF. Here the CDR3 DNA reads TGTGCCAGCAGCGCGGGACAATCCTCTGGAAACACCATATATTTT.